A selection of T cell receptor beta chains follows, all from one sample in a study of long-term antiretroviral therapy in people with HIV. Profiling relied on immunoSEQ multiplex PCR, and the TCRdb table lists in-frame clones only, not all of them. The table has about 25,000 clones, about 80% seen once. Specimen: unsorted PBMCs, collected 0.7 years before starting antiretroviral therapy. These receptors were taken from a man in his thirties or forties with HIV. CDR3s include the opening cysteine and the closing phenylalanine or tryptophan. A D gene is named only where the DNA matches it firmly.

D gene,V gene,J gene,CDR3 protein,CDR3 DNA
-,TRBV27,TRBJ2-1,CASSLNGAYNEQFF,TGTGCCAGCAGTTTAAACGGAGCCTACAATGAGCAGTTCTTC
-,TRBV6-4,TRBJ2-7,CASSVHEQYF,TGTGCCAGCAGTGTCCACGAGCAGTACTTC
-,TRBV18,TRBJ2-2,CASSMDYYTGELFF,TGTGCCAGCTCAATGGACTACTACACCGGGGAGCTGTTTTTT
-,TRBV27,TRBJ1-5,CASSTQGLGNQPQHF,TGTGCCAGCAGTACTCAGGGGCTGGGGAATCAGCCCCAGCATTTT
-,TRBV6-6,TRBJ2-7,CASSYSMDTTYEQYF,TGTGCCAGCAGTTACTCAATGGACACCACCTACGAGCAGTACTTC
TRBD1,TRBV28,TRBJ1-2,CASGQGWANYGYTF,TGTGCCAGCGGACAGGGGTGGGCTAACTATGGCTACACCTTC
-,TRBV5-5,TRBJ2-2,CASRSRGDGELFF,TGTGCCAGCAGAAGTCGCGGGGACGGGGAGCTGTTTTTT
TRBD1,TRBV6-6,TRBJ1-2,CASRTGVYGYTF,TGTGCCAGCAGAACAGGGGTCTATGGCTACACCTTC
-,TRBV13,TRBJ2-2,CASTVVANTGELFF,TGTGCCAGCACCGTGGTTGCGAACACCGGGGAGCTGTTTTTT
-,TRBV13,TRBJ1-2,CASSYKQVASYGYTF,TGTGCCAGCAGCTATAAACAGGTAGCGAGCTATGGCTACACCTTC
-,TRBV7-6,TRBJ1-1,CASSLVAQGNTEAFF,TGTGCCAGCAGCTTAGTAGCGCAGGGGAACACTGAAGCTTTCTTT